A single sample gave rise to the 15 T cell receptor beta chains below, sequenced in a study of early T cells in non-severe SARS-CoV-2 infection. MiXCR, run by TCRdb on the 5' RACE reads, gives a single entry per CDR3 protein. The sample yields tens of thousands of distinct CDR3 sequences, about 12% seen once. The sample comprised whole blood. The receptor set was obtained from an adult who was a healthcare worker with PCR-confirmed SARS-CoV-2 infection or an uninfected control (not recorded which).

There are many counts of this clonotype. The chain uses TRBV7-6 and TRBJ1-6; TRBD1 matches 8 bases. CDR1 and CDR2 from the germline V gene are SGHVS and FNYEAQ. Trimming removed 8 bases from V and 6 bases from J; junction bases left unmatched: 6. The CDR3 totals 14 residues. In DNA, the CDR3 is TGTGCCAGCCGAACAGGGGGACTTAATTCACCCCTCCACTTT. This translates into CASRTGGLNSPLHF.

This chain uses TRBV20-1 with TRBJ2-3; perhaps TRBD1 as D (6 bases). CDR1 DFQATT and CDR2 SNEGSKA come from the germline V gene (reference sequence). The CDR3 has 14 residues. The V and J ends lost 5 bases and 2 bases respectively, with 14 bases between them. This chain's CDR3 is CSAPLGGNTDTQYF. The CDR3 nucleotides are TGCAGTGCTCCTCTAGGGGGAAACACAGATACGCAGTATTTT.

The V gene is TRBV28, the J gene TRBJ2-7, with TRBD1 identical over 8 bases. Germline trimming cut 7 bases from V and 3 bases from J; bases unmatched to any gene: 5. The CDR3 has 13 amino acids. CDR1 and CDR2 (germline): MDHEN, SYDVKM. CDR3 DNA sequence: TGTGCCAGCATAGGGACAGGACTCTACGAGCAGTACTTC. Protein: CASIGTGLYEQYF.

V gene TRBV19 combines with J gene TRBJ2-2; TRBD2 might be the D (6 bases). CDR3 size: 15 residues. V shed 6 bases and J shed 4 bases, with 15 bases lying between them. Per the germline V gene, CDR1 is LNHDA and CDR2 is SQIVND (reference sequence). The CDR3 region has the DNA TGTGCCAGTAGCCCCGGGACTCGACGCACCGGGGAGCTGTTTTTT. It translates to CASSPGTRRTGELFF.

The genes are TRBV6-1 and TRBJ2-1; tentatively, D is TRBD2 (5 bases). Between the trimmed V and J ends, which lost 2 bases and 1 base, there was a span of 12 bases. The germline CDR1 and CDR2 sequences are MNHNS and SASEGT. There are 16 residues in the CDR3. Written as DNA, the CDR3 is TGTGCCAGCAGTGAATATGGGAGTAGGTCCTACAATGAGCAGTTCTTC. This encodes CASSEYGSRSYNEQFF.

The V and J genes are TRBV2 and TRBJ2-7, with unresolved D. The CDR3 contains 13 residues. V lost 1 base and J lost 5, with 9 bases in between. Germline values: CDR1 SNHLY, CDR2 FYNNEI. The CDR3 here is CASSEGEGNEQYF. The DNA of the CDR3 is TGTGCCAGCAGTGAAGGCGAAGGGAACGAGCAGTACTTC.

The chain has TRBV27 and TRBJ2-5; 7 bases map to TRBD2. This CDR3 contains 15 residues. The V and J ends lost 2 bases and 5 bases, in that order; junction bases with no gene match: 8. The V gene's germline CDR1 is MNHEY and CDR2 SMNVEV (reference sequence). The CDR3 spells CASSLNAGEGETQYF. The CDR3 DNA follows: TGTGCCAGCAGTTTAAACGCGGGAGAGGGGGAGACCCAGTACTTC.

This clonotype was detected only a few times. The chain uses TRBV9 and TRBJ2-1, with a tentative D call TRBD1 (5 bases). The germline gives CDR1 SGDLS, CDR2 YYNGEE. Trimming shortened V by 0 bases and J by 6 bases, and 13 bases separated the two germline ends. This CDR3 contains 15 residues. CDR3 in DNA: TGTGCCAGCAGCGTAGCAGCAGGGCTTGCCAATGAGCAGTTCTTC. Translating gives CASSVAAGLANEQFF.

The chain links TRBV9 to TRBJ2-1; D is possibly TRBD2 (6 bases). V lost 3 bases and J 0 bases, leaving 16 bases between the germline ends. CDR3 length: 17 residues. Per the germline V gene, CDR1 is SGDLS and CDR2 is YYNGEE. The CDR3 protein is CASSGDPRLDSYNEQFF. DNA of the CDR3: TGTGCCAGCAGCGGAGATCCGAGACTAGACTCCTACAATGAGCAGTTCTTC.

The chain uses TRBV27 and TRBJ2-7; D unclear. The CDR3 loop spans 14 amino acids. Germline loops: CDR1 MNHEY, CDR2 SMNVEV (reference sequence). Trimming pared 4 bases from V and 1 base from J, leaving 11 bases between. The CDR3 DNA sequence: TGTGCCAGCAGTTCCCCGACGATTTCCTACGAGCAGTACTTC. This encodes CASSSPTISYEQYF.

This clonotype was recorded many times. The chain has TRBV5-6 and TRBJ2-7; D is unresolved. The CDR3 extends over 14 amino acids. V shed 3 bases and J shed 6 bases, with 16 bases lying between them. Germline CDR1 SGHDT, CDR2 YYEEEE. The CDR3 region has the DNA TGTGCCAGCAGCTCCATGAACCTCAGAGGCGAGCAGTACTTC. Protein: CASSSMNLRGEQYF.

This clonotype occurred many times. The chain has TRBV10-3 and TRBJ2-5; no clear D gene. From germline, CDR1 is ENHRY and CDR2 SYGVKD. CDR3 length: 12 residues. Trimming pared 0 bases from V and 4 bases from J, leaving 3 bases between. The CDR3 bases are TGTGCCATCAGTGAGTCCCCAGAGACCCAGTACTTC. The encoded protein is CAISESPETQYF.

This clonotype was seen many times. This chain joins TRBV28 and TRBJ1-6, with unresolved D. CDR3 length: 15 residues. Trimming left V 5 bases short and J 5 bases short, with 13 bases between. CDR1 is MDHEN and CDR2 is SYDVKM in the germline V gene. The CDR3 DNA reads TGTGCCAGCAGTCCCTCGCGGGCCGATAATTCACCCCTCCACTTT. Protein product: CASSPSRADNSPLHF. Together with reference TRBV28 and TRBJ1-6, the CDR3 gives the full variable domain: DVKVTQSSRYLVKRTGEKVFLECVQDMDHENMFWYRQDPGLGLRLIYFSYDVKMKEKGDIPEGYSVSREKKERFSLILESASTNQTSMYLCASSPSRADNSPLHFGNGTRLTVT.

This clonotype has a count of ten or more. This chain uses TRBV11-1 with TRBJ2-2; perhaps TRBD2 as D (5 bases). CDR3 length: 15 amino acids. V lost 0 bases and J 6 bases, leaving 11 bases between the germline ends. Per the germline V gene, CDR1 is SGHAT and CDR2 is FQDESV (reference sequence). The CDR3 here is CASSLARARSGELFF. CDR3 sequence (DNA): TGTGCCAGCAGCTTAGCGAGGGCCCGATCCGGGGAGCTGTTTTTT. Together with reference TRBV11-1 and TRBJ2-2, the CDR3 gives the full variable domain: EAEVAQSPRYKITEKSQAVAFWCDPISGHATLYWYRQILGQGPELLVQFQDESVVDDSQLPKDRFSAERLKGVDSTLKIQPAELGDSAMYLCASSLARARSGELFFGEGSRLTVL.

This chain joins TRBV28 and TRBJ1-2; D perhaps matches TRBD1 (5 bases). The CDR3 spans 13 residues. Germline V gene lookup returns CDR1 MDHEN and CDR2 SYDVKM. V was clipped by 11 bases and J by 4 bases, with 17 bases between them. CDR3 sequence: CACQTEASYGYTF. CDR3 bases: TGTGCCTGCCAGACAGAGGCCTCCTATGGCTACACCTTC.